This TCR beta chain is drawn from a study of blood T cells in healthy people across ages. A sample-barcoded 5' primer and a J-beta primer mix were used in a second PCR of roughly 6 to 11 cycles. MiXCR was run by TCRdb on the 5' RACE reads, yielding one entry per CDR3 protein. Seen here are around 1,800,000 distinct CDR3 sequences, more than 35% observed once, and the top ten hold about 23%. This clonotype has more than one count but fewer than ten. Its matching antigen is unknown. Study-wide points: With naive T cell percentage, TCR beta diversity showed a strong correlation.

Total RNA was extracted at no less than 6 micrograms per sample. The TCR was taken from a human donor in good health. The sample comprised blood.

The CDR3 protein is CASSFRRGYSYNEQFF. The CDR3 nucleotides are TGTGCCAGCAGCTTCAGGCGGGGTTATTCCTACAATGAGCAGTTCTTC. This chain connects TRBV13 to TRBJ2-1, with D possibly TRBD2 on 6 matching bases. Trimming took 3 bases from V and 1 from J, leaving 13 bases between them. The germline V gene encodes CDR1 PRHDT and CDR2 FYEKMQ (reference sequence). The CDR3 consists of 16 residues.